Here is one TCR beta chain with its context. Its antigen remains unidentified. Per-base quality was not reported, and no clone a single base away is much larger than it. Synthesis of TCR cDNA relied on 5'RACE template switching, a step that introduced a universal primer site along with unique molecular identifiers. cDNA synthesis was primed from both the TCR alpha and TCR beta constant segments. Two PCR steps were used to amplify libraries, with sample barcodes and sequencing adapters being added in the second step. Libraries were sequenced on Illumina HiSeq 2500 (2x100 bp) or NovaSeq (2x150 bp). Per the authors' processing: MIGEC was used to demultiplex reads and collapse the reads into UMI consensus sequences, and MiXCR was used for V(D)J alignment. Vaccine-responding clonotypes were identified with edgeR using replicate PBMC samples, with FDR below 0.01 and a log2 fold change above 5 up to day 15 being required. Bulk clonotypes were assigned CD4 or CD8 identity according to which sequenced CD4 or CD8 repertoire held them at higher abundance. TCRdb reanalyzed the raw reads on its own, using fastp at Q25 for trimming and MiXCR for clone calling, and kept in-frame beta chains. Here each entry gathers all rows of one CDR3 protein and keeps the most common genes and DNA. TCRdb's processing, not the study's, gives the V and J calls here. This sample holds some 600,000 distinct CDR3 sequences; 17% were observed only once. The top ten hold 17% of the sample.

The CDR3 runs 14 amino acids, cysteine and phenylalanine included. CDR3 DNA is the only sequence kept; it has 42 bases, read in frame from the first base. A distance of 11 bases separates the germline ends of V and J, which lose 6 bases and 0 bases respectively. In the germline V gene, CDR1 corresponds to LGHNA and CDR2 to YSLEER. This sample is drawn from a study of T cells after yellow fever vaccination (dated by TCRdb to between 2019 and 2020). Regarding the study in general: Libraries from fractions with low cell numbers were prepared with the SMART-Seq v4 Ultra Low Input RNA kit. Blood samples were taken at several timepoints before and after primary and secondary immunization, and bulk PBMC replicates and cell subsets were isolated. Bulk TCR alpha and beta repertoires were sequenced longitudinally to track T-cell clones before and after primary and booster YFV17D yellow fever vaccination. Two healthy male donors made up the cohort, one aged 18 to 30 years and the other aged 30 to 39 years. General conclusions and limits of the study: A small share of clonotypes occurred in both CD4 and CD8 compartments, likely arising from convergent recombination. Only a couple of donors were included in the study, so the extent to which the findings can be generalized is limited. The secondary T-cell response was weaker than the primary response but faster, peaking on day 5 instead of day 15. Computational filtering was required because FACS-sorted repertoires could contain abundant contaminating clonotypes from the bulk population. Most clones expanded after primary vaccination (about 96% of CD4 and 88% of CD8) were re-detected after the booster, suggesting that broad memory maintenance occurred.

The sample's treatment or condition label, in plain terms: live attenuated yellow fever vaccine strain. At every blood-draw timepoint, two biological replicates of bulk PBMCs were collected. A standard Ficoll-Paque protocol was used to isolate PBMCs from peripheral blood. TriZol was used to extract RNA from bulk PBMCs, from CD4 and CD8 fractions, and from dextramer-positive and dextramer-negative fractions. This TCR derives from a man in his late teens or twenties who received the YFV17D yellow fever vaccine. This specimen was PBMCs, taken about 5 days after the first yellow fever vaccination. The V and J genes are TRBV4-3 and TRBJ1-1; the D gene is perhaps TRBD1, from 6 matching bases. The CDR3 here reads CASRRGDMNTEAFF. The DNA is as follows: TGCGCCAGCAGACGGGGGGACATGAACACTGAAGCTTTCTTT.